One sample yielded the 20 T cell receptor beta chains listed below, sequenced in a study of Ad26.COV2.S vaccination and SARS-CoV-2 variants. Stated treatment: around 19 received Ad26.COV2.S at low or high dose, single or two shots; several received placebo; per-sample allocation not given. Sampling happened 63 days after the first vaccine or placebo injection. Data came from immunoSEQ multiplex PCR; TCRdb stores just in-frame clones and leaves some out. The sample consists of about 400,000 clones, around nine tenths of them appearing once. This specimen was peripheral blood, taken in a trial of Ad26.COV2.S vaccine versus placebo. The source of these receptors is a person aged 18-60 years who received the Ad26.COV2.S COVID-19 vaccine or a placebo.

The chain is built from TRBV5-1 and TRBJ2-1; D ambiguous. In germline, CDR1 is SGHRS, CDR2 YFSETQ. This CDR3 contains 13 residues. Trimming left V 0 bases short and J 6 bases short, with 7 bases between. CDR3 sequence reads: CASSLGRLNEQFF. The DNA of the CDR3 is TGCGCCAGCAGCTTGGGGCGCCTCAATGAGCAGTTCTTC.

This chain links TRBV15 with TRBJ2-5; D assignment may be TRBD1 or TRBD2 (5 bases each). The ends were cut back, 0 bases at V and 5 bases at J, with 13 bases in the middle. This CDR3 has 15 residues. The germline V gene has CDR1 LNHNV and CDR2 YYDKDF (reference sequence). CDR3 in amino acids: CATSREVGVVETQYF. The DNA of the CDR3 is TGTGCCACCAGCAGAGAAGTGGGGGTAGTGGAGACCCAGTACTTC.

The chain combines TRBV28 with TRBJ1-2; D not certain. The length of the CDR3 is 15 residues. The V gene's germline CDR1 is MDHEN and CDR2 SYDVKM. The V gene lost 6 bases and the J gene lost 0 bases, with 14 bases spanning the gap. The CDR3 nucleotides read TGTGCCAGCAGCAAGGGCCTTCGTGCTAACTATGGCTACACCTTC. Translation gives CASSKGLRANYGYTF.

The chain is built from TRBV2 and TRBJ1-5; TRBD1 matches 8 bases. CDR3 length: 14 amino acids. Germline CDR1 is SNHLY and CDR2 is FYNNEI. J lost 1 base, V lost 6 bases, and 2 bases had no gene match. In DNA, the CDR3 is TGTGCCAGCAGCCGGACAGGGAGCAATCAGCCCCAGCATTTT. Translated: CASSRTGSNQPQHF.

The chain recombines TRBV3-1 (or the pseudogene TRBV3-2) with TRBJ1-6, with TRBD1 matching 9 bases. In germline, CDR1 is LGHDT, CDR2 YNNKEL (reference sequence). This CDR3 is 21 amino acids long. V shed 5 bases, J shed 1 base, and the junction held 18 bases outside the gene matches. The CDR3 reads CASSAQHNRDRVWSYNSPLHF. The CDR3 bases are TGTGCCAGCAGCGCCCAACACAACCGGGACAGGGTTTGGTCCTATAATTCACCCCTCCACTTT.

This chain links TRBV6-6 with TRBJ1-2; 7 bases are shared with TRBD1. The germline CDR1 and CDR2 sequences are MNHNY and SVGAGI (reference sequence). Unmatched junction bases numbered 8, after V lost 6 bases and J lost 7 bases. CDR3 length equals 13 residues. In nucleotides, the CDR3 is TGTGCCAGCAGCACAGGGGAAGGGTCTGGCTACACCTTC. It encodes CASSTGEGSGYTF.

This chain links TRBV12-3 or TRBV12-4 with TRBJ1-2; TRBD1 agrees at 8 bases. The CDR3 runs 13 residues. The V gene end was trimmed by 5 bases and the J gene end by 4 bases; junction bases not matched to a gene: 3. The CDR3 is CASSGQGSYGYTF. CDR3 sequence (DNA): TGTGCCAGCAGTGGACAGGGCAGCTATGGCTACACCTTC.

The genes are TRBV6-5 and TRBJ2-7; D is tentatively TRBD1 or TRBD2 (7 bases each). The CDR3 covers 15 residues. Trimming removed 7 bases at V and 7 bases at J, with 23 bases between. CDR1 is MNHEY, CDR2 SVGAGI, per germline. As DNA, the CDR3 is TGTGCCAGCACCCCCTTGGGAGGGGGCGCGGGGGAGCAGTACTTC. Translated, it gives CASTPLGGGAGEQYF.

The chain has TRBV7-3 and TRBJ2-1; D possibly corresponds to TRBD1 (5 bases). Germline CDR1 reads SGHTA; CDR2 reads FQGTGA. V was shortened by 5 bases and J by 8 bases, with 13 bases between the two germline ends. The CDR3 extends over 13 amino acids. The CDR3 nucleotides read TGTGCCAGCAGCCTACACGCCAGGGATGAGCAGTTCTTC. Its protein product is CASSLHARDEQFF.

V and J are TRBV5-1 and TRBJ2-5; the D gene could be TRBD1 or TRBD2 (5 bases each). Germline V gives CDR1 SGHRS, CDR2 YFSETQ. CDR3 length equals 15 residues. The ends were cut back, 3 bases at V and 5 bases at J, with 17 bases in the middle. The CDR3 DNA sequence: TGCGCCAGCAGCTGGGGGACGGGGTATAGGGAGACCCAGTACTTC. Translating gives CASSWGTGYRETQYF. Complete variable domain (other parts from reference TRBV5-1 and TRBJ2-5): KAGVTQTPRYLIKTRGQQVTLSCSPISGHRSVSWYQQTPGQGLQFLFEYFSETQRNKGNFPGRFSGRQFSNSRSEMNVSTLELGDSALYLCASSWGTGYRETQYFGPGTRLLVL.

The chain links TRBV7-9 to TRBJ1-2, with a weak D call TRBD1 (6 bases). V was trimmed by 8 bases and J by 7 bases, leaving 20 bases between them. CDR3 length: 14 amino acids. Germline loops: CDR1 SEHNR, CDR2 FQNEAQ (reference sequence). The CDR3 coding sequence is TGTGCCAGCCGCCCTTGGACAGACGGAGGTGGCTACACCTTC. Encoded protein: CASRPWTDGGGYTF.

This clone was recorded once. This chain connects TRBV3-1 (or the pseudogene TRBV3-2) to TRBJ2-3; 7 nucleotides match TRBD2. The CDR3 has 15 amino acids. Germline V lookup: CDR1 LGHDT, CDR2 YNNKEL (reference sequence). V shed 5 bases and J 0 bases; nucleotides not matched to a gene: 5. The CDR3 protein is CASSNGTISTDTQYF. The DNA of the CDR3 is TGTGCCAGCAGCAACGGGACTATTAGCACAGATACGCAGTATTTT.

CDR3 sequence reads: CASSLDGGRETQYF. CDR3 coding DNA: TGTGCCAGCAGCTTAGATGGAGGAAGGGAGACCCAGTACTTC. This chain links TRBV11-3 with TRBJ2-5; maybe TRBD2 (5 bases). Trimming cost V 0 bases and J 5 bases, with 10 bases left between them. The CDR3 sequence is 14 residues long. The germline V gene encodes CDR1 SGHNT and CDR2 YENEEA.

This clone has a single count. V usage is TRBV5-4 and J usage is TRBJ2-7; TRBD2 is a possible D gene (6 bases). CDR3 size: 11 residues. Trimming cost V 4 bases and J 7 bases, with 9 bases left between them. The V gene's germline CDR1 is SGHNT and CDR2 YYREEE (reference sequence). CDR3 protein: CASSVAGEQYF. CDR3 coding DNA: TGTGCCAGCAGCGTTGCGGGGGAGCAGTACTTC.

As DNA, the CDR3 is TGCGCCAGCAGGGAGGGACAGGGAAACTACGAGCAGTACTTC. Its protein product is CASREGQGNYEQYF. This chain uses TRBV5-1 with TRBJ2-7; 9 nucleotides align to TRBD1. Looked up from germline, CDR1 is SGHRS and CDR2 is YFSETQ. J gave up 3 bases and V 5 bases, and 6 bases lay outside the gene matches. CDR3 length: 14 amino acids.

The rearrangement joins TRBV25-1 to TRBJ1-5; no firm D call. This CDR3 has 13 amino acids. Germline V gene data show CDR1 as MGHDK and CDR2 as SYGVNS. The V and J ends lost 3 bases and 3 bases respectively, with 6 bases between them. Here the CDR3 DNA reads TGTGCCAGCAGTGACGGGCTCAATCAGCCCCAGCATTTT. This encodes CASSDGLNQPQHF.

This clone was found a few times. The chain is built from TRBV10-3 and TRBJ2-2, with 9 bases lining up with TRBD2. J was trimmed by 0 bases and V by 6 bases; bases with no gene match: 5. The V gene's germline CDR1 is ENHRY and CDR2 SYGVKD. CDR3 length equals 16 residues. The CDR3 protein is CAISIAGAANTGELFF. The DNA of the CDR3 is TGTGCCATCAGCATAGCGGGAGCAGCGAACACCGGGGAGCTGTTTTTT.

The chain joins TRBV12-2 to TRBJ2-7. TRBV12-2 is an annotated pseudogene. This CDR3 is built from 13 residues. CDR3 DNA sequence: TGTGCAAACCCTGGGCCCCTAGGGTACGAGCAGTACTTC. Translated: CANPGPLGYEQYF.

This chain connects TRBV2 to TRBJ2-7; D might be TRBD1 (6 bases). Germline V gene data show CDR1 as SNHLY and CDR2 as FYNNEI. Deletions cut 5 bases from V and 1 base from J, with 15 bases between. The length of the CDR3 is 15 residues. The chain's CDR3 is CASSTDSHTSYEQYF. The CDR3 DNA reads TGTGCCAGCAGTACGGACAGCCATACTTCCTACGAGCAGTACTTC.

The chain links TRBV6-4 to TRBJ2-1; no clear D. Germline loops: CDR1 MRHNA, CDR2 SNTAGT. The CDR3 consists of 16 residues. V shed 2 bases and J shed 2 bases, with 13 bases lying between them. CDR3 loop: CASSDVPATAYNEQFF. CDR3 nucleotides: TGTGCCAGCAGTGACGTTCCTGCCACCGCCTACAATGAGCAGTTCTTC.